These T cell receptor beta chains were read from a single sample in a study of cytomegalovirus exposure and HLA in healthy donors. Clones were read by immunoSEQ multiplex PCR, and TCRdb kept only the in-frame ones, dropping some. This sample has 120,000 to 150,000 clones, with roughly 83% found just once. The sequencing sample was made of PBMCs. The receptor source for this set is a female donor in good health and CMV-seronegative. The conserved cysteine and the conserved F or W are not part of the CDR3 here. D genes are given only for firm matches.

v_gene	d_gene	CDR3aa
TRBV6-6	TRBD1	ASRGQETGKQY
TRBV7-9	-	ASGVFGRATNTDTQY
TRBV4-3	-	ASSQDLSGVYT
TRBV15	TRBD2	ATRGGGLSYEQY
TRBV27	TRBD2	ASSRGLAGGNTGELF
TRBV6-1	TRBD1	ASSDTGVSEKLF
TRBV28	TRBD1	ASSTQGDRLRYGYT
TRBV2	TRBD1	ATNLGQLNTEAF
TRBV30	-	AWNGNNEQF
TRBV28	TRBD2	ASSFLSGGPDEQF
TRBV9	TRBD1	ASSVGDRGGYT
TRBV5-1	TRBD2	ASSLNSGPYEQY
TRBV30	-	AWSVRGLAKF
TRBV19	-	ASSIPSYEQY
TRBV2	TRBD1	ASSSLTGGYEQY
TRBV6-1	TRBD1	ASTGEGAYNEQF
TRBV5-1	TRBD1	ASNIGTGGYEQY
TRBV7-2	TRBD2	ASRRLAGSSYEQY
TRBV7-9	TRBD1	ASSYGTGISEQY
TRBV9	TRBD2	ASSAIGGGNEQF
TRBV30	TRBD1	AWRPQGRYSPLH
TRBV19	TRBD1	ASRDGQGSVYQPQH
TRBV28	TRBD1	ASGTDGSYNSPLH
TRBV5-4	TRBD2	ASSFLAGGNAGELF
TRBV5-1	-	ASSLGGTGDYGYT
TRBV7-3	-	ASSLVNYAPTNTGELF